Shown below are 18 T cell receptor beta chains from a single sample sequenced in a study of T cell changes during pregnancy in multiple sclerosis. Profiled with immunoSEQ multiplex PCR; TCRdb holds only in-frame clones, not every one. The table lists 45,000 to 65,000 clones, over 90% of them singletons. Material: CD8+ T cells from peripheral blood mononuclear cells, obtained in the third trimester of pregnancy. These receptors were taken from a female donor with multiple sclerosis, enrolled in a pregnancy study.

The chain couples TRBV30 to TRBJ2-1; TRBD2 matches 11 bases. This CDR3 spans 15 amino acids. The V and J ends lost 4 bases and 7 bases, in that order; junction bases with no gene match: 9. Germline V gene lookup returns CDR1 GTSNPN and CDR2 SVGIG (reference sequence). CDR3 amino acids: CAWKVAGGPGNEQFF. CDR3 in DNA: TGTGCCTGGAAGGTAGCGGGAGGGCCAGGGAATGAGCAGTTCTTC.

The chain recombines TRBV6-1 with TRBJ2-7; 9 bases map to TRBD2. CDR1 and CDR2 from the germline V gene are MNHNS and SASEGT. This CDR3 region has 15 residues. J gave up 3 bases and V 4 bases, and 7 bases lay outside the gene matches. This CDR3 reads CASSGPSGDSYEQYF. The CDR3 region has the DNA TGTGCCAGCAGTGGTCCTAGCGGGGACAGCTACGAGCAGTACTTC.

The chain carries TRBV5-4 and TRBJ2-7; D gene ambiguous. V gave up 0 bases and J gave up 3 bases, with 7 bases separating them. The germline gives CDR1 SGHNT, CDR2 YYREEE (reference sequence). The CDR3 has 13 amino acids. CDR3 nucleotide sequence: TGTGCCAGCAGCTTGGGAGGAAACTACGAGCAGTACTTC. Encoded protein: CASSLGGNYEQYF.

The J gene is TRBJ2-5, the V gene TRBV7-2; D call uncertain. CDR3 length: 15 amino acids. Germline assignment: CDR1 SGHTA and CDR2 FQGNSA. V shed 2 bases and J shed 3 bases, with 13 bases lying between them. CDR3 in amino acids: CASSLMRPRKETQYF. The CDR3 bases are TGTGCCAGCAGCTTAATGAGGCCTAGGAAAGAGACCCAGTACTTC.

V usage is TRBV7-9 and J usage is TRBJ2-7, with a weak D call TRBD2 (6 bases). CDR3 length: 16 residues. V was trimmed by 0 bases and J by 4 bases, leaving 16 bases between them. CDR1 and CDR2 (germline): SEHNR, FQNEAQ (reference sequence). CDR3 coding DNA: TGTGCCAGCAGCTTAGCGGGGACGGGACTGCAATACGAGCAGTACTTC. Translation: CASSLAGTGLQYEQYF. Looking up the rest from reference TRBV7-9 and TRBJ2-7 gives the full variable domain: DTGVSQNPRHKITKRGQNVTFRCDPISEHNRLYWYRQTLGQGPEFLTYFQNEAQLEKSRLLSDRFSAERPKGSFSTLEIQRTEQGDSAMYLCASSLAGTGLQYEQYFGPGTRLTVT.

The chain carries TRBV2 and TRBJ1-3, with D possibly TRBD1 on 5 matching bases. Germline lookup yields CDR1 SNHLY and CDR2 FYNNEI. The CDR3 is 15 residues long. Trimming removed 6 bases from V and 1 base from J, with 13 bases in between. CDR3 coding DNA: TGTGCCAGCAGCCGGGGGAGGGAGTCTGGAAACACCATATATTTT. Amino acid sequence: CASSRGRESGNTIYF.

The V gene is TRBV29-1, the J gene TRBJ2-2; 12 nucleotides line up with TRBD2. Germline trimming cut 6 bases from V and 0 bases from J; bases unmatched to any gene: 5. The CDR3 has 16 residues. Per germline, CDR1 SQVTM and CDR2 ANQGSEA. This chain's CDR3 is CSVKGLAGPNTGELFF. Here the CDR3 DNA reads TGCAGCGTGAAGGGACTAGCGGGCCCGAACACCGGGGAGCTGTTTTTT.

In this sample, this clone turned up once. DNA for the CDR3: TGTGCCAGCCTTAAAACAGGGAAGAACACTGAAGCTTTCTTT. Translation gives CASLKTGKNTEAFF. This sequence joins TRBV7-9 and TRBJ1-1; a possible D gene is TRBD1 (6 bases). CDR1 SEHNR and CDR2 FQNEAQ come from the germline V gene (reference sequence). The CDR3 runs to 14 residues. Trimming pared 8 bases from V and 1 base from J, leaving 14 bases between.

The chain joins TRBV27 to TRBJ2-3; tentatively, D is TRBD1 (5 bases). The germline gives CDR1 MNHEY, CDR2 SMNVEV (reference sequence). CDR3 length: 14 amino acids. The V gene lost 6 bases and the J gene lost 2 bases, with 12 bases spanning the gap. CDR3 DNA sequence: TGTGCCAGCAGCTACCAGGGAAACACAGATACGCAGTATTTT. Its translation: CASSYQGNTDTQYF.

The J gene is TRBJ2-7, the V gene TRBV27, with D perhaps matching TRBD2 (6 bases). The CDR3 is 14 amino acids. Germline V gene lookup returns CDR1 MNHEY and CDR2 SMNVEV (reference sequence). Trimming stripped 2 bases from V and 1 base from J, with 9 bases between. In DNA, the CDR3 is TGTGCCAGCAGTTTAGCGGGACCTTCCTACGAGCAGTACTTC. Its translation is CASSLAGPSYEQYF.

The rearrangement uses TRBV5-6 and TRBJ2-7; 8 positions agree with TRBD1. V was pared by 3 bases and J by 6 bases, with 8 bases of the junction left unmatched. Germline CDR1 reads SGHDT; CDR2 reads YYEEEE. The CDR3 is 14 amino acids. The CDR3 spells CASSYRTGWPEQYF. The CDR3 region has the DNA TGTGCCAGCAGCTATCGGACAGGGTGGCCCGAGCAGTACTTC.

The genes are TRBV7-9 and TRBJ2-5; D is ambiguous. CDR1 is SEHNR, CDR2 FQNEAQ, per germline (reference sequence). V was trimmed by 3 bases and J by 5 bases, leaving 10 bases between them. There are 13 residues in the CDR3. DNA for the CDR3: TGTGCCAGCAGCTTTCCCTCCGGGGAGACCCAGTACTTC. This translates into CASSFPSGETQYF.

This clone was counted a few times. J is TRBJ2-2 and V is TRBV19, with a possible D match to TRBD1 (6 bases). CDR3 length: 14 amino acids. V was clipped by 10 bases and J by 5 bases, with 17 bases between them. CDR1 is LNHDA, CDR2 SQIVND, per germline (reference sequence). CDR3 in amino acids: CATKPRGGTGELFF. For the CDR3, the DNA is TGTGCCACCAAACCCAGGGGTGGTACCGGGGAGCTGTTTTTT.

The chain carries TRBV5-4 and TRBJ1-2, with 7 nucleotides matching TRBD1. Germline CDR1 and CDR2: SGHNT and YYREEE (reference sequence). The CDR3 covers 14 residues. V lost 8 bases and J lost 5; bases outside the gene matches: 12. The DNA of the CDR3 is TGTGCCAGTACCGAAATGGCAGGGGGGTATGGCTACACCTTC. Its translation: CASTEMAGGYGYTF.

The rearrangement joins TRBV28 to TRBJ2-1, with TRBD2 matching over 14 bases. Trimming took 3 bases from V and 2 from J; bases not matched to a gene: 6. The germline V gene encodes CDR1 MDHEN and CDR2 SYDVKM. The CDR3 length is 18 residues. CDR3 loop: CASSFPSTSGRAYNEQFF. The CDR3 bases are TGTGCCAGCAGTTTCCCCTCGACTAGCGGGAGGGCCTACAATGAGCAGTTCTTC.

The chain combines TRBV10-3 with TRBJ1-5, with D perhaps TRBD1 (5 bases). V was clipped by 3 bases and J by 3 bases, with 12 bases between them. Germline V gene sequence: CDR1 ENHRY, CDR2 SYGVKD. The CDR3 is made up of 15 amino acids. This CDR3 reads CAISDSAGNNQPQHF. The DNA for the CDR3 is TGTGCCATCAGTGATTCGGCAGGGAACAATCAGCCCCAGCATTTT.

The chain links TRBV7-9 to TRBJ2-1, with 7 bases lining up with TRBD2. Per germline, CDR1 SEHNR and CDR2 FQNEAQ (reference sequence). This CDR3 has 15 residues. J gave up 7 bases and V 4 bases, and 10 bases lay outside the gene matches. This CDR3 is CASSSGVGGWNEQFF. Written as DNA, the CDR3 is TGTGCCAGCAGCTCCGGCGTGGGAGGGTGGAATGAGCAGTTCTTC.

This chain links TRBV13 with TRBJ2-1, with a possible D match to TRBD1 (6 bases). The germline gives CDR1 PRHDT, CDR2 FYEKMQ (reference sequence). V gave up 0 bases and J gave up 3 bases, with 6 bases separating them. This CDR3 contains 14 residues. DNA of the CDR3: TGTGCCAGCAGCTTAGGGACAGGCTACAATGAGCAGTTCTTC. Protein: CASSLGTGYNEQFF.